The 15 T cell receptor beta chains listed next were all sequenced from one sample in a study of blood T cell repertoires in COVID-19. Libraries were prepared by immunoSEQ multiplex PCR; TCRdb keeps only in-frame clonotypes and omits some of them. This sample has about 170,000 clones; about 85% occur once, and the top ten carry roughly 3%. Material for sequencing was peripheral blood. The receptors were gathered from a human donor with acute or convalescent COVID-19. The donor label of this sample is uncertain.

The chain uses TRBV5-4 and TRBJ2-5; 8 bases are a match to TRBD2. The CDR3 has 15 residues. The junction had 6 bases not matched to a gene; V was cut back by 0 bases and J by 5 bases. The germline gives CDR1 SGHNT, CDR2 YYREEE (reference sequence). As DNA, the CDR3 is TGTGCCAGCAGCTTGGGGGGGACTAGATCGGAGACCCAGTACTTC. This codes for CASSLGGTRSETQYF.

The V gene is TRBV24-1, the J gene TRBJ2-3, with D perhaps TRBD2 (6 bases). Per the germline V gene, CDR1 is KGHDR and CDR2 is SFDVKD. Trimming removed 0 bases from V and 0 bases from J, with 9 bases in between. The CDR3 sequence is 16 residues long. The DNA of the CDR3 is TGTGCCACCAGTGATTTGGGGGGGAGAAGCACAGATACGCAGTATTTT. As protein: CATSDLGGRSTDTQYF.

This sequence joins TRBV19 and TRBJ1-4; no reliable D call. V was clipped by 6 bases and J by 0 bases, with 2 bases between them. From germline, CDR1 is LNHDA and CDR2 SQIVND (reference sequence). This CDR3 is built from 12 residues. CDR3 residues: CASSATNEKLFF. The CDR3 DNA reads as TGTGCCAGTAGCGCAACTAATGAAAAACTGTTTTTT.

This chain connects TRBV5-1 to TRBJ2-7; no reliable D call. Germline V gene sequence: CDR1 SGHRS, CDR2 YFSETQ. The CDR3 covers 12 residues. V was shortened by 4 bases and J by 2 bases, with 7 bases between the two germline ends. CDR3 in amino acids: CASSATAYEQYF. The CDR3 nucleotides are TGCGCCAGCAGCGCCACAGCCTACGAGCAGTACTTC. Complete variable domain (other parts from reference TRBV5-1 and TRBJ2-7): KAGVTQTPRYLIKTRGQQVTLSCSPISGHRSVSWYQQTPGQGLQFLFEYFSETQRNKGNFPGRFSGRQFSNSRSEMNVSTLELGDSALYLCASSATAYEQYFGPGTRLTVT.

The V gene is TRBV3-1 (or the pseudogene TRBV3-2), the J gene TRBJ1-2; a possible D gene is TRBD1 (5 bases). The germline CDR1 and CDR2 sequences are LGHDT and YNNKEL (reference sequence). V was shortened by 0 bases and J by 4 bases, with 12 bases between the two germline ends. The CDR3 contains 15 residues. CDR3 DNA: TGTGCCAGCAGCCAAGAGGTGGGGCGTTTCTATGGCTACACCTTC. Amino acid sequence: CASSQEVGRFYGYTF.

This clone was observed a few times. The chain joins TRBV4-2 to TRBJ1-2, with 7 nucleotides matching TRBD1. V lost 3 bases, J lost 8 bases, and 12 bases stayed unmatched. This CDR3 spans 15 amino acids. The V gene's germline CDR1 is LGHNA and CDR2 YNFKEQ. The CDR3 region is CASSHPSGTVGGYTF. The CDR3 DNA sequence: TGTGCCAGCAGCCACCCTAGCGGGACAGTGGGGGGCTACACCTTC.

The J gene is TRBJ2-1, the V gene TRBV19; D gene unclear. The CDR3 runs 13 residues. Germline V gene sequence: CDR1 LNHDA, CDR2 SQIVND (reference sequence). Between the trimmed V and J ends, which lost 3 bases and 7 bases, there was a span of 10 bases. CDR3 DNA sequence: TGTGCCAGTAGTATTTTTCCTTCTAATGAGCAGTTCTTC. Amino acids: CASSIFPSNEQFF.

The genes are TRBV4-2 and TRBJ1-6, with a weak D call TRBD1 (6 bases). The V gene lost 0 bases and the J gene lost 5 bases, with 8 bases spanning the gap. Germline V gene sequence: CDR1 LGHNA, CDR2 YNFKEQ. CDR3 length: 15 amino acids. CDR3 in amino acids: CASSQDRQDNSPLHF. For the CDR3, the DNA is TGTGCCAGCAGCCAAGATCGACAGGATAATTCACCCCTCCACTTT.

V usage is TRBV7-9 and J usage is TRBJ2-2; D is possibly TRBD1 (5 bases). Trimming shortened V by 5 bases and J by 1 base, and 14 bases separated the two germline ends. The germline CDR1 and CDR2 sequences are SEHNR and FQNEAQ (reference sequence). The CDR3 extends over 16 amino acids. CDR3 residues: CASSGRDLLNTGELFF. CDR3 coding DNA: TGTGCCAGCAGCGGCAGGGATCTATTGAACACCGGGGAGCTGTTTTTT.

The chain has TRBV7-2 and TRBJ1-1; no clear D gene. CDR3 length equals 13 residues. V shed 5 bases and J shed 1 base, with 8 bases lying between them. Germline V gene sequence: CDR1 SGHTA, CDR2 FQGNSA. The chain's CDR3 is CASSAQRNTEAFF. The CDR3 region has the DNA TGTGCCAGCAGCGCACAGAGGAACACTGAAGCTTTCTTT. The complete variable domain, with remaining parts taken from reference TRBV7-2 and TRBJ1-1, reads GAGVSQSPSNKVTEKGKDVELRCDPISGHTALYWYRQSLGQGLEFLIYFQGNSAPDKSGLPSDRFSAERTGGSVSTLTIQRTQQEDSAVYLCASSAQRNTEAFFGQGTRLTVV.

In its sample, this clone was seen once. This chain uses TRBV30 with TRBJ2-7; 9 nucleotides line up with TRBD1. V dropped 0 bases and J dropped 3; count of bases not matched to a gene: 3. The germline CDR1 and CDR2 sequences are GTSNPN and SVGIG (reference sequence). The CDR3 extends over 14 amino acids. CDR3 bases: TGTGCCTGGAGTGTAGCGGGACAGGGCTACGAGCAGTACTTC. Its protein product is CAWSVAGQGYEQYF. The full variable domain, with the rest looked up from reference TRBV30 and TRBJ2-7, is SQTIHQWPATLVQPVGSPLSLECTVEGTSNPNLYWYRQAAGRGLQLLFYSVGIGQISSEVPQNLSASRPQDRQFILSSKKLLLSDSGFYLCAWSVAGQGYEQYFGPGTRLTVT.

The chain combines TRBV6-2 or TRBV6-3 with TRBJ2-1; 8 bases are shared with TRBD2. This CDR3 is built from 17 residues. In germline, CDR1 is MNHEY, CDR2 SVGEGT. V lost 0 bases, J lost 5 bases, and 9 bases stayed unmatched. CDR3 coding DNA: TGTGCCAGCAGTTACTCCCCCGTAGCGGGGATACACAATGAGCAGTTCTTC. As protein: CASSYSPVAGIHNEQFF.

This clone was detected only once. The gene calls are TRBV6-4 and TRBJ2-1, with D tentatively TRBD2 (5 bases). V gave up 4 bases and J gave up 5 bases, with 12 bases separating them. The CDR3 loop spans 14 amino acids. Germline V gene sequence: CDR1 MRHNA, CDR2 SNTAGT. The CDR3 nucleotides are TGTGCCAGCAGTGTGACGACTACCAACAATGAGCAGTTCTTC. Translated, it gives CASSVTTTNNEQFF.

Written as DNA, the CDR3 is TGTGCCAGCAGTTTAGAGCGGAACAACCTTAACAATGAGCAGTTCTTC. It is translated as CASSLERNNLNNEQFF. V and J are TRBV28 and TRBJ2-1; the D gene is possibly TRBD2 (5 bases). Germline V gene sequence: CDR1 MDHEN, CDR2 SYDVKM. The CDR3 consists of 16 residues. Trimming cost V 2 bases and J 5 bases, with 16 bases left between them.

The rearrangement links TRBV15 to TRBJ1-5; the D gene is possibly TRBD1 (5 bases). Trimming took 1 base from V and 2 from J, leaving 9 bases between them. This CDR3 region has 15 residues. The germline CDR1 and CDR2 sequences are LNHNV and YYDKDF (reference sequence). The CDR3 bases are TGTGCCACCAGCAGAGCAGGGCTGGGCAATCAGCCCCAGCATTTT. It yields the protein CATSRAGLGNQPQHF.